A single sample gave rise to the 18 T cell receptor beta chains below, sequenced in a study of a mutant IDH1 vaccine in newly diagnosed glioma. As to time point: baseline, week 1 (first vaccination visit). Treatment defined: pre-vaccination baseline after standard-of-care therapy. Sequencing was performed with immunoSEQ multiplex PCR; in TCRdb, only in-frame clones are kept and a portion is missing. The sample records 40,000 or so clones, roughly 78% being singletons. This sample comprised PBMCs, obtained from a glioma patient treated with radiotherapy, temozolomide or both. The receptors stem from a man aged 35 to 55 with glioma. Some clones in this sample may be carry-over from other donors' samples.

This chain's CDR3 is CASSLRVGGKGYTF. In DNA form, the CDR3 reads TGTGCCAGCAGTCTCCGGGTAGGGGGGAAGGGCTACACCTTC. The chain recombines TRBV2 with TRBJ1-2, with D possibly being TRBD1 (6 bases). V was clipped by 5 bases and J by 8 bases, with 18 bases between them. Germline V gene lookup returns CDR1 SNHLY and CDR2 FYNNEI. The CDR3 contains 14 residues.

Comments on this clone: Other DNA sequences in this sample translate to the same CDR3. V usage is TRBV5-1 and J usage is TRBJ2-7; D remains unclear. Germline values: CDR1 SGHRS, CDR2 YFSETQ. CDR3 length: 13 amino acids. V lost 0 bases and J lost 2, with 6 bases in between. CDR3 protein: CASSLGLTYEQYF. The CDR3 bases are TGCGCCAGCAGCTTGGGCCTTACCTACGAGCAGTACTTC.

For the CDR3, the DNA is TGTGCCAGCTCACCAGGGACTAGCCGGTACGAGCAGTACTTC. Encoded protein: CASSPGTSRYEQYF. The chain joins TRBV18 to TRBJ2-7; the match to TRBD2 covers 9 bases. The ends lost 2 bases at V and 4 bases at J; junction bases unmatched: 3. This CDR3 region has 14 residues. Germline CDR1 reads KGHSH; CDR2 reads LQKENI.

This clone appeared a few times. V usage is TRBV5-6 and J usage is TRBJ1-1; D gene uncertain. This CDR3 region has 12 residues. Germline V gene sequence: CDR1 SGHDT, CDR2 YYEEEE. Trimming removed 1 base at V and 4 bases at J, with 5 bases between. CDR3 in amino acids: CASSLFGTEAFF. CDR3 nucleotide sequence: TGTGCCAGCAGCTTGTTTGGCACTGAAGCTTTCTTT.

This chain connects TRBV19 to TRBJ2-7, with 9 bases aligning to TRBD1. Germline assignment: CDR1 LNHDA and CDR2 SQIVND (reference sequence). The CDR3 loop spans 14 amino acids. Unmatched junction bases numbered 0, after V lost 1 base and J lost 2 bases. Written as DNA, the CDR3 is TGTGCCAGTAGTATAGGACAGGGGGCCTACGAGCAGTACTTC. Translated, it gives CASSIGQGAYEQYF. The full variable domain, rest sourced from reference TRBV19 and TRBJ2-7, is DGGITQSPKYLFRKEGQNVTLSCEQNLNHDAMYWYRQDPGQGLRLIYYSQIVNDFQKGDIAEGYSVSREKKESFPLTVTSAQKNPTAFYLCASSIGQGAYEQYFGPGTRLTVT.

V gene TRBV10-2 combines with J gene TRBJ1-2; D unclear. V lost 3 bases and J 3 bases, leaving 11 bases between the germline ends. This CDR3 region has 14 residues. Germline-derived CDR1 and CDR2 are WSHSY and SAAADI. The CDR3 reads CASSDPPGDYGYTF. The CDR3 DNA follows: TGCGCCAGCAGTGATCCCCCTGGGGACTATGGCTACACCTTC.

This clone has a handful of counts. The chain carries TRBV19 and TRBJ1-1; D call uncertain. The V gene lost 1 base and the J gene lost 2 bases, with 11 bases spanning the gap. The length of the CDR3 is 15 residues. Germline CDR1 LNHDA, CDR2 SQIVND (reference sequence). This CDR3 reads CASSIGEDLNTEAFF. The CDR3 nucleotides are TGTGCCAGTAGTATAGGGGAGGACCTAAACACTGAAGCTTTCTTT.

This clone was picked up a small number of times. The rearrangement uses TRBV11-2 and TRBJ2-7; D uncertain. V lost 0 bases, J lost 0 bases, and 9 bases lay in between. The CDR3 loop spans 15 amino acids. From germline, CDR1 is SGHAT and CDR2 FQNNGV. The CDR3 region is CASSLDDKSSYEQYF. The CDR3 coding sequence is TGTGCCAGCAGCTTAGATGATAAGAGCTCCTACGAGCAGTACTTC.

This rearrangement joins TRBV23-1 to TRBJ1-1; 11 positions match TRBD1. TRBV23-1 has ORF status, its function being uncertain. J was trimmed by 5 bases and V by 0 bases; bases with no gene match: 17. The CDR3 is 20 amino acids. CDR3 nucleotide sequence: TGCGCCAGCAGTCAATCGAGGACAGGGGGCCCCTGGGGGTTGCGGACTGAAGCTTTCTTT. Its protein is CASSQSRTGGPWGLRTEAFF.

The chain combines TRBV5-4 with TRBJ2-7, with D tentatively TRBD2 (5 bases). Trimming pared 9 bases from V and 3 bases from J, leaving 13 bases between. The CDR3 covers 12 residues. CDR1 and CDR2 (germline): SGHNT, YYREEE (reference sequence). This CDR3 reads CATQVGDYEQYF. Here the CDR3 DNA reads TGTGCCACCCAAGTGGGAGACTACGAGCAGTACTTC.

J is TRBJ2-5 and V is TRBV6-5, with 16 bases lining up with TRBD2. The length of the CDR3 is 16 residues. V lost 4 bases and J lost 5; bases outside the gene matches: 4. Germline V gene data show CDR1 as MNHEY and CDR2 as SVGAGI. In DNA form, the CDR3 reads TGTGCCAGCAGTTCGGGACTAGCGGGGGGGTGGGAGACCCAGTACTTC. It encodes CASSSGLAGGWETQYF.

The chain carries TRBV7-8 and TRBJ1-1; D may be TRBD1 (6 bases). The V end was cut by 5 bases, the J end by 0 bases, with 13 bases between. CDR3 length: 15 amino acids. Germline values: CDR1 SGHVS, CDR2 FQNEAQ. CDR3 DNA sequence: TGTGCCAGCAGCACTGGGACATATTTGAACACTGAAGCTTTCTTT. It yields the protein CASSTGTYLNTEAFF.

The CDR3 nucleotides are TGTGCCAGCTCTGCCTCCGGGGCTGGGGAGCTGTTTTTT. Its translation is CASSASGAGELFF. The V call is TRBV6-5, the J call TRBJ2-2; D assignment may be TRBD1 or TRBD2 (5 bases each). Between the trimmed V and J ends, which lost 8 bases and 8 bases, there was a span of 15 bases. The length of the CDR3 is 13 residues. Per germline, CDR1 MNHEY and CDR2 SVGAGI.

The V call is TRBV4-2, the J call TRBJ1-2; no reliable D call. V gave up 0 bases and J gave up 0 bases, with 8 bases separating them. The CDR3 is 15 residues long. The germline V gene encodes CDR1 LGHNA and CDR2 YNFKEQ. CDR3 nucleotide sequence: TGTGCCAGCAGCCAAGAGGTCAGCGCTAACTATGGCTACACCTTC. This sequence encodes CASSQEVSANYGYTF.

V usage is TRBV7-8 and J usage is TRBJ2-2; TRBD1 or TRBD2 may be the D gene (5 bases each). The V gene's germline CDR1 is SGHVS and CDR2 FQNEAQ. V dropped 5 bases and J dropped 6 bases, with 16 bases sitting between them. The CDR3 has 15 amino acids. This chain's CDR3 is CASSQGDGWAGELFF. The DNA for the CDR3 is TGTGCCAGCAGCCAAGGGGACGGTTGGGCCGGGGAGCTGTTTTTT.

The chain employs TRBV7-9 and TRBJ2-7; D is ambiguous. V dropped 5 bases and J dropped 7 bases, with 12 bases sitting between them. Per germline, CDR1 SEHNR and CDR2 FQNEAQ (reference sequence). The CDR3 is 12 residues long. The CDR3 spells CASSPFPPEQYF. For the CDR3, the DNA is TGTGCCAGCAGCCCATTCCCTCCGGAGCAGTACTTC.

This chain joins TRBV6-1 and TRBJ2-7, with 7 bases that match TRBD1. CDR3 length equals 16 residues. The V gene end was trimmed by 1 base and the J gene end by 2 bases; junction bases not matched to a gene: 8. CDR1 MNHNS and CDR2 SASEGT come from the germline V gene. The CDR3 bases are TGTGCCAGCAGTGAAGGACAGGGCAGAAATACCTACGAGCAGTACTTC. As protein: CASSEGQGRNTYEQYF.

J is TRBJ1-1 and V is TRBV9; no definite D call. Trimming took 5 bases from V and 1 from J, leaving 12 bases between them. From germline, CDR1 is SGDLS and CDR2 YYNGEE. CDR3 length equals 14 residues. Here the CDR3 reads CASREDGANTEAFF. The CDR3 DNA reads TGTGCCAGCAGAGAGGACGGAGCGAACACTGAAGCTTTCTTT. Full variable domain (remainder filled in from reference TRBV9 and TRBJ1-1): DSGVTQTPKHLITATGQRVTLRCSPRSGDLSVYWYQQSLDQGLQFLIQYYNGEERAKGNILERFSAQQFPDLHSELNLSSLELGDSALYFCASREDGANTEAFFGQGTRLTVV.